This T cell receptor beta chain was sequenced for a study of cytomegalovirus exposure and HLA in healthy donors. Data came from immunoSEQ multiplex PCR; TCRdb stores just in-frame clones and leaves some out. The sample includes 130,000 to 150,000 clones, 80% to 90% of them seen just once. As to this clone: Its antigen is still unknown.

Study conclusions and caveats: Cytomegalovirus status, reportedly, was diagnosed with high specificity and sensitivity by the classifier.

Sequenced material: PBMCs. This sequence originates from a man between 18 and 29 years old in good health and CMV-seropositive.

The CDR3 is CASSIIGANQPQHF. The CDR3 DNA is TGTGCCAGTAGTATAATAGGAGCCAATCAGCCCCAGCATTTT. The chain is built from TRBV19 and TRBJ1-5, with unresolved D. The CDR3 sequence is 14 residues long. CDR1 is LNHDA, CDR2 SQIVND, per germline (reference sequence). Trimming shortened V by 2 bases and J by 3 bases, and 8 bases separated the two germline ends.